This T cell receptor beta chain originates from a study of T-cell memory formation after mild COVID-19. Trimming removed 5 bases at V and 0 bases at J, with 11 bases between. This CDR3 has 15 residues. CDR1 is SGHNT, CDR2 YENEEA, per germline. Sample barcodes and UMIs were carried by the TCR alpha and TCR beta cDNA libraries that 5'RACE generated with constant-segment primers. Each CDR3 protein gets one entry after TCRdb re-called the 5' RACE reads with MiXCR. This table has 530,000 or so distinct CDR3 sequences, 17% appearing once. The material sequenced was PBMCs or a T cell subset sorted from them (not recorded which). The chain employs TRBV11-3 and TRBJ2-1; D is unresolved. This receptor was taken from an adult woman who had mild COVID-19 (a few samples of this study predate the infection). Cell type and time point are not known. DNA for the CDR3: TGTGCCAGCAGCCCCCGGGCCAGCTCCTACAATGAGCAGTTCTTC. Amino acid sequence: CASSPRASSYNEQFF.